This T cell receptor beta chain was obtained from a study of T cells in localized non-small cell lung cancer. The method was immunoSEQ multiplex PCR; TCRdb's version includes in-frame clones alone and lacks a portion of them. The profile covers fewer than 40,000 clones, with around 90% appearing a single time and about 2.9% taken by the ten largest. The V gene lost 0 bases and the J gene lost 1 base, with 10 bases spanning the gap. There are 15 residues in the CDR3. Germline values: CDR1 SGHRS, CDR2 YFSETQ. Study-level points and caveats: Exceeding tumor, uninvolved adjacent lung had the highest T cell clonality.

Regarding this clone: The antigen is unknown.

This specimen consisted of peripheral blood, obtained before any cancer treatment. This chain links TRBV5-1 with TRBJ1-1, with D perhaps TRBD1 (5 bases). The clonotype originates from a female donor of 60 years or more with stage I lung adenocarcinoma. The CDR3 DNA follows: TGCGCCAGCAGCTTGGCGGGGGAGGCGAACACTGAAGCTTTCTTT. Translation gives CASSLAGEANTEAFF.